This T cell receptor beta chain was sequenced during a study of T cell clonotyping in hematopoietic cell transplantation. This sample's time point: recipient sample about 28 days before transplant, after cytoreduction. CDR1 and CDR2 from the germline V gene are SGHNT and YYREEE (reference sequence). With V trimmed by 5 bases and J by 4 bases, 9 bases remained unmatched. CDR3 length: 16 residues. Repertoires were generated with immunoSEQ multiplex PCR, while TCRdb's copy carries only in-frame clones and drops some. The repertoire includes around 15,000 clones, around 93% of them detected once, and around 2% sits in the top ten.

The chain employs TRBV5-4 and TRBJ2-3; 11 positions agree with TRBD1. Material: peripheral blood mononuclear cells, obtained before stem cell transplant. The clonotype originates from a man aged 18 to 29 with biphenotypic leukemia. Some clones in this sample may be carry-over from other donors' samples. Here the CDR3 reads CASSRGTGGLSDTQYF. The CDR3 nucleotides are TGTGCCAGCAGTCGCGGGACAGGGGGTTTGTCAGATACGCAGTATTTT.